The next 13 T cell receptor beta chains were all read from a single sample in a study of CD8 T cells in ankylosing spondylitis. Study observations and caveats: Blood of patients with ankylosing spondylitis appeared to be characterized by a TCR beta motif of seven or eight highly homologous variants.

Antigens for these TCRs are unknown. Using its own MiXCR run on the 5' RACE reads, TCRdb lists one record per CDR3 protein. The sample records fewer than 550,000 distinct CDR3 sequences, 5.3% being singletons. The sample was blood, either unsorted or a sorted T cell fraction (not recorded which). Every receptor here comes from a male donor with ankylosing spondylitis.

This clonotype was detected ten times or more. The V call is TRBV4-3, the J call TRBJ1-2, with D hard to call. The germline V gene encodes CDR1 LGHNA and CDR2 YSLEER. The CDR3 covers 13 residues. V was pared by 0 bases and J by 4 bases, with 6 bases between. The CDR3 DNA is TGCGCCAGCAGCCAAGACGGGAGCTATGGCTACACCTTC. As protein: CASSQDGSYGYTF.

This clonotype was seen at least ten times. This chain uses TRBV7-9 with TRBJ1-1, with D unclear. Trimming pared 4 bases from V and 5 bases from J, leaving 8 bases between. The CDR3 is 12 amino acids. Germline lookup yields CDR1 SEHNR and CDR2 FQNEAQ (reference sequence). CDR3 sequence (DNA): TGTGCCAGCAGCTCCCAGCGGACTGAAGCTTTCTTT. It yields the protein CASSSQRTEAFF.

In this sample, this clonotype turned up many times. The chain uses TRBV29-1 and TRBJ1-1; 8 bases match TRBD1. Germline V gene lookup returns CDR1 SQVTM and CDR2 ANQGSEA. The CDR3 loop spans 15 amino acids. V lost 2 bases, J lost 1 base, and 6 bases stayed unmatched. CDR3 region: CSVERTGSGNTEAFF. CDR3 nucleotides: TGCAGCGTTGAAAGGACAGGGAGTGGGAACACTGAAGCTTTCTTT.

This clonotype was recorded at least ten times. The V and J genes are TRBV20-1 and TRBJ2-3, with D tentatively TRBD1 (5 bases). From germline, CDR1 is DFQATT and CDR2 SNEGSKA (reference sequence). The CDR3 covers 13 residues. The CDR3 here is CKITRAGTDTQYF. The CDR3 DNA follows: TGCAAAATCACCAGGGCGGGCACAGATACGCAGTATTTT.

Many counts were recorded for this clonotype. The rearrangement links TRBV4-1 to TRBJ2-7; 10 nucleotides line up with TRBD2. The junction had 12 bases not matched to a gene; V was cut back by 6 bases and J by 4 bases. The CDR3 runs to 16 residues. Germline CDR1 is MGHRA and CDR2 is YSYEKL. The CDR3 spells CASRHYASGRGYEQYF. The CDR3 DNA reads TGCGCCAGCAGACACTACGCTAGCGGGAGAGGGTACGAGCAGTACTTC.

V usage is TRBV20-1 and J usage is TRBJ2-3; 9 bases line up with TRBD2. V was pared by 2 bases and J by 4 bases, with 10 bases of the junction left unmatched. The CDR3 loop spans 16 amino acids. Germline V gene sequence: CDR1 DFQATT, CDR2 SNEGSKA (reference sequence). This CDR3 reads CSARKGLAPLSDTQYF. CDR3 nucleotide sequence: TGCAGTGCTAGAAAGGGACTAGCTCCTTTGTCAGATACGCAGTATTTT.

This clonotype was observed many times. The chain links TRBV20-1 to TRBJ2-5, with D uncertain. Germline V gives CDR1 DFQATT, CDR2 SNEGSKA (reference sequence). CDR3 length equals 13 residues. The V end was cut by 4 bases, the J end by 0 bases, with 9 bases between. The CDR3 spells CSAKHQYQETQYF. The CDR3 nucleotides are TGCAGTGCTAAACATCAGTACCAAGAGACCCAGTACTTC.

The chain combines TRBV20-1 with TRBJ2-5; the D is unclear. CDR1 is DFQATT and CDR2 is SNEGSKA in the germline V gene (reference sequence). This CDR3 is 12 amino acids long. Between the trimmed V and J ends, which lost 6 bases and 4 bases, there was a span of 12 bases. In DNA, the CDR3 is TGCAGTGCCCTCCGACTTCGAGAGACCCAGTACTTC. Protein sequence: CSALRLRETQYF.

This clonotype was seen many times. J is TRBJ2-3 and V is TRBV20-1; no firm D call. The V end was cut by 0 bases, the J end by 5 bases, with 12 bases between. Germline CDR1 is DFQATT and CDR2 is SNEGSKA (reference sequence). The CDR3 is 14 residues long. The CDR3 DNA sequence: TGCAGTGCTAGAGATGGGTCAGGCTTAGATACGCAGTATTTT. It codes for CSARDGSGLDTQYF.

At least ten counts were recorded for this clonotype. This rearrangement joins TRBV6-5 to TRBJ2-3; either TRBD1 or TRBD2 may supply D (5 bases each). The CDR3 has 15 amino acids. Germline-derived CDR1 and CDR2 are MNHEY and SVGAGI. The V end lost 5 bases, the J end lost 6 bases, and 18 bases lay between the germline ends. CDR3 in amino acids: CASSNTGTLGDTQYF. In DNA, the CDR3 is TGTGCCAGCAGTAACACCGGGACCCTGGGGGATACGCAGTATTTT.

The table lists this clonotype with many counts. This chain joins TRBV20-1 and TRBJ2-3; possibly TRBD2 for D (5 bases). The germline V and J ends were trimmed by 4 bases and 3 bases, with 20 bases remaining between them. Germline V gene data show CDR1 as DFQATT and CDR2 as SNEGSKA (reference sequence). This CDR3 contains 16 residues. The CDR3, as DNA: TGCAGTGCTACCGGACTTGCGGGTTCCGGGACAGATACGCAGTATTTT. Translated, it gives CSATGLAGSGTDTQYF.

This clonotype was recorded a few times. The genes are TRBV10-3 and TRBJ2-6; D remains ambiguous. The germline V gene has CDR1 ENHRY and CDR2 SYGVKD. Trimming pared 10 bases from V and 0 bases from J, leaving 10 bases between. The CDR3 spans 14 residues. The DNA of the CDR3 is TGTGCCACCGCGGCCAACTCTGGGGCCAACGTCCTGACTTTC. Translated, it gives CATAANSGANVLTF.

There are many counts of this clonotype. The CDR3 bases are TGTGCCAGCAGCCAACGAGACAGGGTTGGCGAGACCCAGTACTTC. The encoded protein is CASSQRDRVGETQYF. The rearrangement uses TRBV4-2 and TRBJ2-5; 7 bases agree with TRBD1. J lost 5 bases, V lost 2 bases, and 8 bases had no gene match. The germline gives CDR1 LGHNA, CDR2 YNFKEQ. The CDR3 covers 15 residues.